This TCR beta chain is drawn from a study of blood T cell repertoires in COVID-19. Study at large: T cells, B-cell-depleted T cells, or PBMCs supplied cDNA or gDNA.

In regard to this clone: An end of the junction does not agree with germline; a read error may underlie this.

The CDR3 spans 14 residues. Germline loops: CDR1 LGHNA, CDR2 YNFKEQ. Methods used by the authors: The assay estimated nucleated cells by amplifying reference gene primers. Repertoires were generated with immunoSEQ multiplex PCR, while TCRdb's copy carries only in-frame clones and drops some. Clone size and the V and J calls come from that table; the DNA yielded D and trimming. Of 95,000 to 150,000 clones listed, about nine tenths are singletons. The rearrangement uses TRBV4-2 and TRBJ1-1; 8 bases align to TRBD1. The sequence was obtained from a man aged 35 to 55 with acute or convalescent COVID-19. Specimen: peripheral blood. The CDR3 spells CASSEDGQGWDAFF. The CDR3, as DNA: TGTGCCAGCAGCGAAGACGGACAGGGTTGGGATGCTTTCTTT.